Listed below are T cell receptor beta chains from one sample, sequenced in a study of OX40 agonist ivuxolimab in advanced cancers. Some clones are missing from TCRdb's copy, which holds only in-frame ones; the method was immunoSEQ multiplex PCR. The data contain approximately 69,000 clones, more than 70% of them singletons. Specimen: CD4+ or CD8+ T cells sorted from blood, collected in a trial of the OX40 agonist ivuxolimab. These receptors came from an adult with an advanced solid tumor such as melanoma, head and neck, liver or kidney cancer. Both conserved end residues are part of each CDR3. D genes are given only for firm matches. The size entry is marked missing in some rows and otherwise reads once, few, many or a size class.

TRBD1	-	TRBV6-5	TRBJ2-7	CASSPTGTGVSQQYF	TGTGCCAGCAGCCCTACCGGGACAGGGGTCAGTCAGCAGTACTTC
TRBD2	-	TRBV2	TRBJ2-7	CASSGLAGGTYEQYF	TGTGCCAGCAGTGGGCTAGCGGGGGGAACCTACGAGCAGTACTTC
-	-	TRBV5-1	TRBJ2-1	CASRSTSLSGNEQFF	TGCGCCAGCAGGTCCACTAGCTTGTCAGGCAATGAGCAGTTCTTC
-	few	TRBV5-1	TRBJ2-7	CASSYLPFGEQYF	TGCGCCAGCAGCTACTTACCCTTTGGCGAGCAGTACTTC
-	-	TRBV7-8	TRBJ2-5	CASSLGTIQETQYF	TGTGCCAGCAGCTTAGGGACGATCCAAGAGACCCAGTACTTC
TRBD1	-	TRBV6-1	TRBJ1-1	CASSEQGASAEAFF	TGTGCCAGCAGTGAACAGGGGGCTAGCGCTGAAGCTTTCTTT
-	-	TRBV2	TRBJ2-2	CASSMEWELFF	TGTGCCAGCAGCATGGAATGGGAGCTGTTTTTT
-	-	TRBV7-9	TRBJ2-6	CALPRGPSGANVLTF	TGTGCCCTCCCCAGGGGTCCCTCTGGGGCCAACGTCCTGACTTTC
-	-	TRBV2	TRBJ1-2	CASRIGGGNYGYTF	TGTGCCAGCAGGATCGGGGGTGGAAACTATGGCTACACCTTC
-	-	TRBV6-5	TRBJ2-7	CASRQYPSDEQYF	TGTGCCAGCAGACAATACCCCAGTGACGAGCAGTACTTC